The 26 T cell receptor beta chains below all came from one sample that was sequenced in a study of blood T cell repertoires in COVID-19. The repertoire was sequenced with immunoSEQ multiplex PCR; TCRdb's copy has only in-frame clones and lacks some. The data show tens of thousands of clones, 88% seen once. The sequenced material came from peripheral blood. The receptors derive from a man aged 45-65 years with active COVID-19.

V gene TRBV5-5 combines with J gene TRBJ1-2, with D possibly TRBD1 on 5 matching bases. The germline V gene encodes CDR1 SGHKS and CDR2 YYEKEE (reference sequence). The CDR3 covers 14 residues. Trimming pared 6 bases from V and 4 bases from J, leaving 16 bases between. This CDR3 reads CASTLQASSYGYTF. Written as DNA, the CDR3 is TGTGCCAGCACCTTACAGGCGTCTTCCTATGGCTACACCTTC.

The chain uses TRBV7-2 and TRBJ1-5; TRBD1 aligns across 8 bases. Unmatched junction bases numbered 3, after V lost 1 base and J lost 1 base. Looked up from germline, CDR1 is SGHTA and CDR2 is FQGNSA. The CDR3 loop spans 16 amino acids. The CDR3 coding sequence is TGTGCCAGCAGCTTAGGGACAGGGATAAGCAATCAGCCCCAGCATTTT. Its translation: CASSLGTGISNQPQHF.

Of note for this clone: The sample has other DNA sequences that encode this CDR3 too. The chain employs TRBV9 and TRBJ2-3; 9 nucleotides agree with TRBD2. The CDR3 sequence is 16 residues long. Germline CDR1 SGDLS, CDR2 YYNGEE. Trimming at V came to 2 bases and at J to 0 bases, leaving 4 bases not matched to a gene. The CDR3: CASSVLAGASTDTQYF. CDR3 DNA: TGTGCCAGCAGCGTTTTAGCGGGGGCTAGCACAGATACGCAGTATTTT.

The rearrangement links TRBV27 to TRBJ1-1; 9 bases are a match to TRBD1. The CDR3 sequence is 14 residues long. Germline lookup yields CDR1 MNHEY and CDR2 SMNVEV (reference sequence). J was trimmed by 1 base and V by 7 bases; bases with no gene match: 4. The CDR3: CASTDRGPNTEAFF. The DNA for the CDR3 is TGTGCCAGCACGGACAGGGGCCCGAACACTGAAGCTTTCTTT.

The chain recombines TRBV11-2 with TRBJ1-6; perhaps TRBD1 as D (6 bases). The CDR3 spans 15 residues. Germline V gene lookup returns CDR1 SGHAT and CDR2 FQNNGV. V was cut by 2 bases and J by 7 bases, with 12 bases left in between. The CDR3 nucleotides read TGTGCCAGCAGCTTAAACAGGGTCGGGAATTCACCCCTCCACTTT. Its protein is CASSLNRVGNSPLHF.

The chain employs TRBV2 and TRBJ2-6; weak D call: TRBD1 (5 bases). The CDR3 runs 15 residues. From germline, CDR1 is SNHLY and CDR2 FYNNEI. V shed 6 bases and J shed 0 bases, with 9 bases lying between them. For the CDR3, the DNA is TGTGCCAGCAGATTCGACAGCTCTGGGGCCAACGTCCTGACTTTC. Protein sequence: CASRFDSSGANVLTF.

The J gene is TRBJ1-5, the V gene TRBV7-9, with D maybe TRBD1 (6 bases). The V and J ends lost 8 bases and 7 bases respectively, with 18 bases between them. Germline V gives CDR1 SEHNR, CDR2 FQNEAQ (reference sequence). CDR3 length equals 14 residues. The CDR3 sequence: CASSKGGPGQPQHF. For the CDR3, the DNA is TGTGCCAGCTCAAAGGGGGGGCCGGGGCAGCCCCAGCATTTT.

The chain joins TRBV6-6 to TRBJ2-1, with TRBD2 matching 12 bases. J was trimmed by 7 bases and V by 7 bases; bases with no gene match: 8. Germline values: CDR1 MNHNY, CDR2 SVGAGI (reference sequence). CDR3 length: 15 residues. The CDR3 DNA follows: TGTGCCAGCACCTTAGCGACTAGCGGGAGAAATGAGCAGTTCTTC. It encodes CASTLATSGRNEQFF.

The CDR3 spells CASSLVQGISQPQHF. In DNA, the CDR3 is TGTGCCAGCAGCTTAGTTCAGGGAATCTCTCAGCCCCAGCATTTT. The chain is built from TRBV7-9 and TRBJ1-5; TRBD1 might be the D (5 bases). V dropped 1 base and J dropped 6 bases, with 13 bases sitting between them. The CDR3 runs 15 residues. Per germline, CDR1 SEHNR and CDR2 FQNEAQ (reference sequence).

V is TRBV7-8 and J is TRBJ1-1; D unclear. The V gene's germline CDR1 is SGHVS and CDR2 FQNEAQ. The CDR3 loop spans 11 amino acids. Trimming shortened V by 5 bases and J by 6 bases, and 7 bases separated the two germline ends. CDR3 in amino acids: CASSQLAEAFF. The CDR3 DNA sequence: TGTGCCAGCAGCCAACTGGCTGAAGCTTTCTTT.

The V gene is TRBV3-1 (or the pseudogene TRBV3-2), the J gene TRBJ2-3; TRBD1 might be the D (6 bases). Germline-derived CDR1 and CDR2 are LGHDT and YNNKEL (reference sequence). The V end was cut by 7 bases, the J end by 0 bases, with 17 bases between. This CDR3 is built from 16 residues. CDR3 loop: CASTSEWGQSTDTQYF. The CDR3 coding sequence is TGTGCCAGCACCTCCGAATGGGGGCAAAGCACAGATACGCAGTATTTT.

This clone was seen a few times. The chain has TRBV5-8 and TRBJ1-6; 9 bases match TRBD1. V was clipped by 4 bases and J by 7 bases; unmatched bases: 6. CDR3 length: 15 residues. From germline, CDR1 is SGHTS and CDR2 YDEGEE. The CDR3 sequence: CASSRGTGRNSPLHF. The CDR3 DNA reads as TGTGCCAGCAGCAGAGGGACAGGGCGAAATTCACCCCTCCACTTT. Supplemented by reference TRBV5-8 and TRBJ1-6, the full variable domain reads EAGVTQSPTHLIKTRGQQATLRCSPISGHTSVYWYQQALGLGLQFLLWYDEGEERNRGNFPPRFSGRQFPNYSSELNVNALELEDSALYLCASSRGTGRNSPLHFGNGTRLTVT.

The V call is TRBV15, the J call TRBJ2-7; D perhaps matches TRBD1 (6 bases). Germline V gene sequence: CDR1 LNHNV, CDR2 YYDKDF (reference sequence). The CDR3 sequence is 14 residues long. The germline V and J ends were trimmed by 6 bases and 5 bases, with 17 bases remaining between them. CDR3 DNA: TGTGCCACCAGTGAACCGGGACAACGCCACGAGCAGTACTTC. Its protein product is CATSEPGQRHEQYF.

The chain uses TRBV6-5 and TRBJ2-6, with a tentative D call TRBD1 (6 bases). CDR1 is MNHEY and CDR2 is SVGAGI in the germline V gene. The CDR3 covers 16 residues. The germline V and J ends were trimmed by 4 bases and 5 bases, with 15 bases remaining between them. The CDR3 loop is CASSFSQGSWANVLTF. The DNA for the CDR3 is TGTGCCAGCAGTTTCTCACAGGGATCATGGGCCAACGTCCTGACTTTC.

The genes are TRBV27 and TRBJ1-1, with TRBD1 matching 9 bases. The CDR3 covers 16 residues. Germline V lookup: CDR1 MNHEY, CDR2 SMNVEV (reference sequence). Unmatched junction bases numbered 12, after V lost 3 bases and J lost 7 bases. CDR3 coding DNA: TGTGCCAGCAGTTTCTCATACCGGGACAGGGATATTGAAGCTTTCTTT. Protein product: CASSFSYRDRDIEAFF.

The chain is built from TRBV7-9 and TRBJ1-4; possible D gene TRBD1, 6 bases. With 1 base removed from V and 8 bases from J, the gap between germline ends came to 14 bases. CDR1 is SEHNR and CDR2 is FQNEAQ in the germline V gene (reference sequence). The CDR3 runs 15 residues. Here the CDR3 reads CASSLERGRGEKLFF. The CDR3 DNA reads as TGTGCCAGCAGCTTAGAAAGGGGGAGAGGAGAAAAACTGTTTTTT.

The J gene is TRBJ2-2, the V gene TRBV27; tentative D call: TRBD2 (5 bases). CDR3 length: 13 residues. V lost 6 bases and J 6 bases, leaving 11 bases between the germline ends. Germline V CDR1 and CDR2: MNHEY, SMNVEV (reference sequence). CDR3 nucleotide sequence: TGTGCCAGCAGCGTTACTAGTGCCGGGGAGCTGTTTTTT. Protein: CASSVTSAGELFF.

This chain joins TRBV29-1 and TRBJ2-1; D gene ambiguous. Trimming pared 8 bases from V and 9 bases from J, leaving 20 bases between. This CDR3 comprises 13 residues. Germline V gene lookup returns CDR1 SQVTM and CDR2 ANQGSEA. CDR3 amino acids: CSPPEAPPPEQFF. The CDR3 DNA sequence: TGCAGCCCCCCCGAGGCTCCCCCTCCTGAGCAGTTCTTC.

The gene calls are TRBV6-2 or TRBV6-3 and TRBJ2-1; TRBD2 matches at 14 bases. Trimming removed 4 bases from V and 4 bases from J; junction bases left unmatched: 12. Germline V gene data show CDR1 as MNHEY and CDR2 as SVGEGT. The CDR3 spans 19 residues. This CDR3 is CASSSGPGLAGAGYNEQFF. The CDR3 coding sequence is TGTGCCAGCAGTTCCGGACCGGGACTAGCGGGAGCCGGGTACAATGAGCAGTTCTTC.

The rearrangement uses TRBV4-1 and TRBJ2-7, with 9 bases that match TRBD1. The V gene end was trimmed by 3 bases and the J gene end by 6 bases; junction bases not matched to a gene: 3. The CDR3 extends over 13 amino acids. Germline CDR1 and CDR2: MGHRA and YSYEKL. The CDR3, as DNA: TGCGCCAGCAGCCAGGGACAGGGTGGCGAGCAGTACTTC. Residues: CASSQGQGGEQYF.

This sequence joins TRBV30 and TRBJ1-2; tentative D call: TRBD1 (5 bases). V gave up 0 bases and J gave up 2 bases, with 7 bases separating them. This CDR3 is built from 13 residues. Germline CDR1 reads GTSNPN; CDR2 reads SVGIG (reference sequence). The CDR3 bases are TGTGCCTGGAGTGTACAGGAGAACTATGGCTACACCTTC. Translation: CAWSVQENYGYTF.

The CDR3 DNA sequence: TGTGCCAGCACCGGGGTCACATCCTACGAGCAGTACTTC. Encoded protein: CASTGVTSYEQYF. The V call is TRBV27, the J call TRBJ2-7; TRBD2 is a possible D gene (5 bases). The CDR3 contains 13 residues. The V end was cut by 7 bases, the J end by 1 base, with 11 bases between. Germline lookup yields CDR1 MNHEY and CDR2 SMNVEV (reference sequence).

V gene TRBV7-3 combines with J gene TRBJ1-6; 9 nucleotides match TRBD1. Germline V CDR1 and CDR2: SGHTA, FQGTGA. This CDR3 region has 14 residues. Trimming at V came to 4 bases and at J to 10 bases, leaving 5 bases not matched to a gene. The CDR3, as DNA: TGTGCCAGCAGCTCGGGACAGGGAGGATCACCCCTCCACTTT. This gives the protein CASSSGQGGSPLHF.

The rearrangement joins TRBV28 to TRBJ1-5, with 7 nucleotides matching TRBD1. V trimming: 4 bases; J trimming: 1 base; junction bases outside the gene matches: 10. The CDR3 is 17 residues long. CDR1 and CDR2 from the germline V gene are MDHEN and SYDVKM. The CDR3 DNA follows: TGTGCCAGCAGTTCTATGACAGGGATGTTCAGCAATCAGCCCCAGCATTTT. Amino acid sequence: CASSSMTGMFSNQPQHF.

The gene calls are TRBV11-2 and TRBJ1-1, with 7 bases identical to TRBD1. The V gene end was trimmed by 3 bases and the J gene end by 0 bases; junction bases not matched to a gene: 1. The CDR3 loop spans 14 amino acids. The germline V gene encodes CDR1 SGHAT and CDR2 FQNNGV. The CDR3 reads CASSLGQMNTEAFF. DNA of the CDR3: TGTGCCAGCAGCTTGGGACAGATGAACACTGAAGCTTTCTTT.

This clone appeared a few times. The chain couples TRBV28 to TRBJ2-2, with D possibly matching TRBD1 (6 bases). This CDR3 has 13 residues. The germline gives CDR1 MDHEN, CDR2 SYDVKM. Trimming left V 6 bases short and J 6 bases short, with 11 bases between. This CDR3 is CASSVQGSGELFF. CDR3 coding DNA: TGTGCCAGCAGCGTACAGGGTTCCGGGGAGCTGTTTTTT.